This TCR beta chain derives from a study of T cell responses to AZD1222 COVID-19 vaccine. The assay was immunoSEQ multiplex PCR, and TCRdb's table has in-frame clones only and misses some. Here the sample spans around 140,000 clones, roughly nine tenths being singletons. This clone was seen just once. Antigen specificity is unknown. Study-wide results and caveats: Across the whole spike, CD4 TCRs peaked at regions 160-218 and 743-854. The study identified only five to seven AZD1222 recipients as seropositive at baseline. Females made up more of the donors, who were largely white British, and clonal diversity may have come out too low.

The study pooled second doses at about 4 or about 12 weeks. The input for sequencing was peripheral blood, taken 28 days after the second AZD1222 dose. The origin of this receptor is an adult who received the AZD1222 COVID-19 vaccine.

In DNA form, the CDR3 reads TGTGCCAGTAGTCTGGGGTTTGAGAATTCACCCCTCCACTTT. It is translated as CASSLGFENSPLHF. V usage is TRBV19 and J usage is TRBJ1-6, with D hard to call. CDR1 and CDR2 from the germline V gene are LNHDA and SQIVND (reference sequence). This CDR3 has 14 amino acids. V was clipped by 5 bases and J by 7 bases, with 12 bases between them.